This paragraph covers one T cell receptor beta chain sequence. Its antigen is still unknown. This sample is drawn from a study of blood T cells in healthy people across ages. With a J-beta primer mix and a sample-barcoded 5' primer, a second PCR ran roughly 6 to 11 cycles. One entry per CDR3 protein, called by TCRdb with MiXCR from the 5' RACE reads. The table shows about 680,000 distinct CDR3 sequences, with 45% to 50% occurring only once. Points from the study as a whole: Roughly linear declines in TCR beta diversity per million T cells occurred with age.

In germline, CDR1 is LNHNV, CDR2 YYDKDF (reference sequence). The ends lost 1 base at V and 3 bases at J; junction bases unmatched: 3. The length of the CDR3 is 15 residues. Each sample gave at least 6.5 million isolated PBMCs. The TCR was taken from an older woman in good health. The source material was blood. The genes are TRBV15 and TRBJ2-7; 10 bases match TRBD1. The CDR3 nucleotides read TGTGCCACCAGCAGAGCGGGGGACAGGGGCTACGAGCAGTACTTC. Protein: CATSRAGDRGYEQYF.